This paragraph covers one T cell receptor beta chain sequence. As yet, its antigen is unknown. Germline is not matched at one junction end, which may reflect a read error. The entry originates in a study of tumor and adjacent non-tumor tissue in lung cancer. This sample's RNA came from whole unsorted tissue. The normal lung tissue was taken more than 3 cm from the tumor edge. The library came from three nested PCR rounds adapted from ARM-PCR protocols. TCRdb reprocessed the multiplex PCR reads via MiXCR and lists one record per CDR3 protein. The sample records about 60,000 distinct CDR3 sequences, around 64% being singletons. Study findings and constraints: Shorter survival was associated with higher TCR diversity in tumors. Top 100 clones took a larger repertoire share in normal lung.

There are 16 residues in the CDR3. The receptor's source is a man in his 70s with non-small cell lung cancer. The genes are TRBV12-3 or TRBV12-4 and TRBJ2-7; tentatively, D is TRBD1 or TRBD2 (5 bases each). The sample was distant non-tumor lung tissue. CDR3 in amino acids: CACSLRATGKGGEQYF. CDR3 coding DNA: TGTGCCTGCAGTCTACGCGCTACAGGAAAGGGCGGGGAGCAGTACTTC.